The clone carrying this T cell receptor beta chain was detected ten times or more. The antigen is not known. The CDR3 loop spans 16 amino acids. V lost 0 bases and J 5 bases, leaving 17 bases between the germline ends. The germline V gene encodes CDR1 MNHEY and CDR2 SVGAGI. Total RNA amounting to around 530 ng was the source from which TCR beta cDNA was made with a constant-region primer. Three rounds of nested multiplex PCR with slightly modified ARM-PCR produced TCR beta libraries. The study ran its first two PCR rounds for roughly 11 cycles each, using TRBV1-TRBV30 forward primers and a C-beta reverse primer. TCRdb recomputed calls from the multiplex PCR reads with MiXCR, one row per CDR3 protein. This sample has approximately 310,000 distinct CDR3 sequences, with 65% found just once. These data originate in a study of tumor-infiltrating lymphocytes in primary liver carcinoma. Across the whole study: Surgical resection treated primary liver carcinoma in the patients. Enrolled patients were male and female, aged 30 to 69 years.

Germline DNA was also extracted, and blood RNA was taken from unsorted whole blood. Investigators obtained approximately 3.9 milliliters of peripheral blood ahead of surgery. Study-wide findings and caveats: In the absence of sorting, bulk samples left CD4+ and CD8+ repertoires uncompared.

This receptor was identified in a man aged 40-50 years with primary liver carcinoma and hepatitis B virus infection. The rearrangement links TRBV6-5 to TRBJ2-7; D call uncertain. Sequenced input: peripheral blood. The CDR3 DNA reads TGTGCCAGCAGTTACTCCGGTTTTCTTTTGGTGAACGAGCAGTACTTC. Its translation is CASSYSGFLLVNEQYF.